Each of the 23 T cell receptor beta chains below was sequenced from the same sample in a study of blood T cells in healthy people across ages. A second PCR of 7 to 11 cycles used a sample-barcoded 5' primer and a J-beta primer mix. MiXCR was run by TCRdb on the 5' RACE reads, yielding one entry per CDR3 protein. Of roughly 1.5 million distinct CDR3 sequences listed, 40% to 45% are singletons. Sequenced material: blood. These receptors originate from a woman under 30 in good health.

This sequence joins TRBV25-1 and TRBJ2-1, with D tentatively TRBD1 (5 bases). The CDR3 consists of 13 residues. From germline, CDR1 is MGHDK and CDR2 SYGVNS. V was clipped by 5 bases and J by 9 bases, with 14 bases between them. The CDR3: CASSYEGDAEQFF. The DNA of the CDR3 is TGTGCCAGCAGTTACGAAGGGGATGCTGAGCAGTTCTTC.

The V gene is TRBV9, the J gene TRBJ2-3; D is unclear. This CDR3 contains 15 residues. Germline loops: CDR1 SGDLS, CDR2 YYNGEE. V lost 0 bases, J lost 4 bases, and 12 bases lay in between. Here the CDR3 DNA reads TGTGCCAGCAGCGTAGCCCCGGTGGCCCCAGATACGCAGTATTTT. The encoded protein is CASSVAPVAPDTQYF. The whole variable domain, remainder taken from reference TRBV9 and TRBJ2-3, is DSGVTQTPKHLITATGQRVTLRCSPRSGDLSVYWYQQSLDQGLQFLIQYYNGEERAKGNILERFSAQQFPDLHSELNLSSLELGDSALYFCASSVAPVAPDTQYFGPGTRLTVL.

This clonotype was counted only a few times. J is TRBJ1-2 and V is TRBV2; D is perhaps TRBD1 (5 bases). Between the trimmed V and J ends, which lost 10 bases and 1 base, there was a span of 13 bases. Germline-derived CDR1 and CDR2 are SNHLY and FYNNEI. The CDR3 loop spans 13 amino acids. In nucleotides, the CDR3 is TGTGCCATATCCGGGACCTTTAACTATGGCTACACCTTC. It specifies CAISGTFNYGYTF.

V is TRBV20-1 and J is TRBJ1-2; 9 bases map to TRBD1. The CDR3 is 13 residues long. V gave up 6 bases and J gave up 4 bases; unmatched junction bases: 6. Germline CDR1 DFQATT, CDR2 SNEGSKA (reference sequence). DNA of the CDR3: TGCAGTGCAATACAGACAGGGGGCTATGGCTACACCTTC. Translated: CSAIQTGGYGYTF.

The CDR3 DNA follows: TGTGCCAGCAACTTGCCCATTGGGCCCCAGTGGAGGGTCACCTACAATGAGCAGTACTTC. Its protein is CASNLPIGPQWRVTYNEQYF. V is TRBV28 and J is TRBJ2-4; TRBD2 is a possible D gene (6 bases). There are 20 residues in the CDR3. Trimming pared 7 bases from V and 13 bases from J, leaving 41 bases between. Germline CDR1 reads MDHEN; CDR2 reads SYDVKM.

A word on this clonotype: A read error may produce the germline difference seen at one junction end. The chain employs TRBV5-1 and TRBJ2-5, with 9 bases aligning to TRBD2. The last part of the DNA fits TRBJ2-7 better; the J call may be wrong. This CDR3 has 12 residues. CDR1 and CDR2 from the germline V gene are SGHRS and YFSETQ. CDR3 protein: CVSSGGTYEQYF. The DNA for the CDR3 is TGCGTCAGCAGCGGGGGGACCTACGAGCAGTACTTC.

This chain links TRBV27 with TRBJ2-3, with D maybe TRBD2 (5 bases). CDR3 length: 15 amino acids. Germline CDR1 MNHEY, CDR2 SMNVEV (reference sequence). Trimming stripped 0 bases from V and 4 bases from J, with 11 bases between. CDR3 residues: CASSLSLGAPDTQYF. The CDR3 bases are TGTGCCAGCAGTTTATCGTTGGGAGCCCCAGATACGCAGTATTTT.

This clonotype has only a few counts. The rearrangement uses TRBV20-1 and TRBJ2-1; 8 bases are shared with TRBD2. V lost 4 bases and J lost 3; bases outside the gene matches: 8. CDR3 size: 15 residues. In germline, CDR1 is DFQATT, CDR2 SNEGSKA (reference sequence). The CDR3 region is CSATYGRAFYNEQFF. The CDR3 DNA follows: TGCAGTGCTACGTACGGGAGGGCCTTCTACAATGAGCAGTTCTTC.

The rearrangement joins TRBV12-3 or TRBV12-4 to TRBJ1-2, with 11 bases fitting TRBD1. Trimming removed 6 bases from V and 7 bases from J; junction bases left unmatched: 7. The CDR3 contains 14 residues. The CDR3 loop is CASRLGQGARGYTF. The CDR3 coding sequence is TGTGCCAGCAGGCTCGGACAGGGGGCTCGTGGCTACACCTTC.

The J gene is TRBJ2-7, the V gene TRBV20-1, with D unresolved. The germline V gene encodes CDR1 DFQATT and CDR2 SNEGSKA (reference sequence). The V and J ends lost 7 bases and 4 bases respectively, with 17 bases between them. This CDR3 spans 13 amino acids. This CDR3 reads CSVNPGNQYEQYF. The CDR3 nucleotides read TGCAGTGTCAACCCGGGCAATCAATACGAGCAGTACTTC.

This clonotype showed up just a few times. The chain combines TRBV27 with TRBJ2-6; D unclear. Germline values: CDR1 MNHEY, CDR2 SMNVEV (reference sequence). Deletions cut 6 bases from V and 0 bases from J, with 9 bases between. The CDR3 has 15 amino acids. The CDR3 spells CASREQSSGANVLTF. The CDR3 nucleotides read TGTGCCAGCAGGGAACAGAGCTCTGGGGCCAACGTCCTGACTTTC.

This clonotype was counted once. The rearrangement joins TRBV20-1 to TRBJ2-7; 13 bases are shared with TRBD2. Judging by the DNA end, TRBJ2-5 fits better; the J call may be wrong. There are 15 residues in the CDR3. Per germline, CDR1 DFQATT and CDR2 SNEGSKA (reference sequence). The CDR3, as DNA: TGCAGTGCTAGAGGAACTAGCGGGAGGGCAGAGACCCAGTACTTC. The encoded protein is CSARGTSGRAETQYF.

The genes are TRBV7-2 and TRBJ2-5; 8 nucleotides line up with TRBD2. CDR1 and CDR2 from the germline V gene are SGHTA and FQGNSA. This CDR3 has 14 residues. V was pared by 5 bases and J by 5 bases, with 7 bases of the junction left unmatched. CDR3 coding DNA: TGTGCCAGCAGCGCTAGACTAGCGTGGGAGACCCAGTACTTC. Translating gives CASSARLAWETQYF.

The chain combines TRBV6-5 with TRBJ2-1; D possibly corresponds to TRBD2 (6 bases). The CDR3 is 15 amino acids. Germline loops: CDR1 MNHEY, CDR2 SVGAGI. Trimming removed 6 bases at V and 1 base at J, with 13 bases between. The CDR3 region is CASSRDGGSYNEQFF. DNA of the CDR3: TGTGCCAGCAGCCGAGACGGGGGTTCCTACAATGAGCAGTTCTTC.

CDR3 residues: CASIMGQGAGGYTF. For the CDR3, the DNA is TGTGCCAGCATTATGGGACAGGGGGCTGGGGGCTACACCTTC. This chain connects TRBV28 to TRBJ1-2; 12 bases agree with TRBD1. After removal of 7 bases from V and 8 bases from J, the junction contained 8 bases not matched to a gene. CDR1 and CDR2 (germline): MDHEN, SYDVKM. The CDR3 is 14 amino acids.

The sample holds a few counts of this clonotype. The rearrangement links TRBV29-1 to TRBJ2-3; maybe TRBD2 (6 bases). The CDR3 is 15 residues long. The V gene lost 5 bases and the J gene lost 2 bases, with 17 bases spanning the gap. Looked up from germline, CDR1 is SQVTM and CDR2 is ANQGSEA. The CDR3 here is CSVRGGSWVTDTQYF. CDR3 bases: TGCAGCGTTCGTGGGGGGAGCTGGGTCACAGATACGCAGTATTTT.

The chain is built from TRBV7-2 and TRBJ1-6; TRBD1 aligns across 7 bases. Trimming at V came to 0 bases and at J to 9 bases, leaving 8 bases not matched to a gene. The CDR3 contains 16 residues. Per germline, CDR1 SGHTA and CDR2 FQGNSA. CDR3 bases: TGTGCCAGCAGCTTAGCCAGACAGGGAAGTAGTTCACCCCTCCACTTT. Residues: CASSLARQGSSSPLHF.

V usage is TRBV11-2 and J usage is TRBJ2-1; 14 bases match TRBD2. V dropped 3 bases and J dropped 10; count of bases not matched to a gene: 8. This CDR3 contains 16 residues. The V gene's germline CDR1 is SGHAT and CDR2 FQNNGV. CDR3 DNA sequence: TGTGCCAGCAGCTTCCGACTAGCGGGGGGGTACGGGGAGCAGTTCTTC. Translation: CASSFRLAGGYGEQFF.

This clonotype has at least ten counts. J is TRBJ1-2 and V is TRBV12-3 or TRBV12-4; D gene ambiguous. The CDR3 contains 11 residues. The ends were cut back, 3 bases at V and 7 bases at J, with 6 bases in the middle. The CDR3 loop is CASSLGIGYTF. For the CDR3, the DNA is TGTGCCAGCAGTTTGGGTATTGGCTACACCTTC.

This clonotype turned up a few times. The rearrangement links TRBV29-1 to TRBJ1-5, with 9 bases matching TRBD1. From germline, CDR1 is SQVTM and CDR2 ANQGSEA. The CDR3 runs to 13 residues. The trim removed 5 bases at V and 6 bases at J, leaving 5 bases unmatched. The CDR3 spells CSVPGQGTQPQHF. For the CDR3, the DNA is TGCAGCGTTCCGGGACAGGGTACTCAGCCCCAGCATTTT.

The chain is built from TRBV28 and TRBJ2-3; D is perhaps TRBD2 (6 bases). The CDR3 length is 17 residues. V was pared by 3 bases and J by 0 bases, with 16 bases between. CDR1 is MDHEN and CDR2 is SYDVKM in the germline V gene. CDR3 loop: CASSFRGGASSTDTQYF. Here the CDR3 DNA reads TGTGCCAGCAGTTTTAGGGGCGGGGCCTCTAGCACAGATACGCAGTATTTT.

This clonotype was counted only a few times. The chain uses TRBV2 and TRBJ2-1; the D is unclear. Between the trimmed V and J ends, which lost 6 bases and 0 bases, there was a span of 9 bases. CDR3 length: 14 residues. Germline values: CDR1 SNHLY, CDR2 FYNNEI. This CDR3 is CASSHRASYNEQFF. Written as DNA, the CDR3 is TGTGCCAGCAGCCACCGGGCCTCCTACAATGAGCAGTTCTTC.

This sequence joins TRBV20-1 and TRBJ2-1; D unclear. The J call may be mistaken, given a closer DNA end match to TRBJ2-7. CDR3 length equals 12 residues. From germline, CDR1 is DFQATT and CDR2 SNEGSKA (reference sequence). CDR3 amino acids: CSAERVYNEQYF. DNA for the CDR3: TGCAGTGCCGAGCGTGTTTACAATGAGCAGTACTTC.